The 31 T cell receptor beta chains below were found in one sample sequenced in a study of human T cells and chemical hapten exposure. MiXCR, applied by TCRdb to the 5' RACE reads, yields one record per CDR3 protein. The table records 80,000 or so distinct CDR3 sequences, roughly 15% of them present only once. The total RNA was obtained from whole blood that was not fractionated. These receptors came from a female donor in good health.

This sequence joins TRBV10-2 and TRBJ2-1; 7 bases match TRBD1. Trimming cost V 7 bases and J 9 bases; bases outside gene matches: 9. Germline values: CDR1 WSHSY, CDR2 SAAADI. The CDR3 has 13 amino acids. The CDR3 region has the DNA TGCGCCAGCACTGGGACAGTAATGGGTGAGCAGTTCTTC. Translating gives CASTGTVMGEQFF.

This chain links TRBV18 with TRBJ2-2; D is perhaps TRBD1 (5 bases). CDR3 length: 17 amino acids. Germline assignment: CDR1 KGHSH and CDR2 LQKENI. The V end was cut by 3 bases, the J end by 4 bases, with 18 bases between. This chain's CDR3 is CASSPSIQDSGTGELFF. The CDR3 bases are TGTGCCAGCTCACCGTCAATACAGGATTCGGGCACCGGGGAGCTGTTTTTT.

The gene calls are TRBV12-3 or TRBV12-4 and TRBJ1-6; 7 bases map to TRBD1. Trimming at V came to 4 bases and at J to 7 bases, leaving 4 bases not matched to a gene. This CDR3 has 14 amino acids. CDR3 nucleotides: TGTGCCAGCAGTTCGACAGGGTCCAATTCACCCCTCCACTTT. It is translated as CASSSTGSNSPLHF.

This clonotype was recorded a few times. The rearrangement joins TRBV15 to TRBJ1-5; D not certain. CDR1 and CDR2 from the germline V gene are LNHNV and YYDKDF (reference sequence). V lost 1 base and J 2 bases, leaving 9 bases between the germline ends. This CDR3 region has 15 residues. CDR3 sequence (DNA): TGTGCCACCAGCAGAGCTCGGACTGGCAATCAGCCCCAGCATTTT. It is translated as CATSRARTGNQPQHF.

This clonotype was counted only a few times. This rearrangement joins TRBV7-2 to TRBJ1-6, with TRBD1 as a possible D gene (6 bases). The CDR3 consists of 14 residues. Germline V lookup: CDR1 SGHTA, CDR2 FQGNSA. Trimming took 5 bases from V and 13 from J, leaving 18 bases between them. The CDR3 here is CASSPRTERGPLHF. Here the CDR3 DNA reads TGTGCCAGCAGCCCACGGACTGAAAGGGGGCCCCTCCACTTT.

This clonotype was seen only a few times. This chain joins TRBV6-5 and TRBJ2-3; possible D gene TRBD2, 7 bases. The CDR3 loop spans 14 amino acids. The germline V gene encodes CDR1 MNHEY and CDR2 SVGAGI. Trimming cost V 6 bases and J 1 base, with 11 bases left between them. The CDR3 DNA follows: TGTGCCAGCAGCCACGGGGGGCGCACAGATACGCAGTATTTT. Translation: CASSHGGRTDTQYF.

The chain joins TRBV5-4 to TRBJ1-3; 7 bases align to TRBD1. The germline CDR1 and CDR2 sequences are SGHNT and YYREEE (reference sequence). V dropped 3 bases and J dropped 0; count of bases not matched to a gene: 12. The CDR3 is 18 residues long. The CDR3: CASSSRDSKTYSGNTIYF. The DNA of the CDR3 is TGTGCCAGCAGCTCACGGGACAGTAAAACTTACTCTGGAAACACCATATATTTT.

The V gene is TRBV20-1, the J gene TRBJ1-5; D not resolved. This CDR3 contains 13 residues. Germline CDR1 and CDR2: DFQATT and SNEGSKA (reference sequence). Trimming took 0 bases from V and 11 from J, leaving 14 bases between them. The CDR3 region is CSARDDPLGSQHF. DNA of the CDR3: TGCAGTGCTAGAGATGACCCACTTGGGTCCCAGCATTTT.

The CDR3 region is CASSRARAIRDEKLFF. CDR3 DNA: TGTGCCAGCAGCCGCGCCCGGGCCATTCGGGACGAAAAACTGTTTTTT. This rearrangement joins TRBV7-8 to TRBJ1-4; possible D gene TRBD1, 5 bases. The CDR3 is 16 residues long. Germline V gene data show CDR1 as SGHVS and CDR2 as FQNEAQ. V was trimmed by 5 bases and J by 8 bases, leaving 21 bases between them.

This clonotype was recorded many times. This chain links TRBV5-1 with TRBJ1-5; D is possibly TRBD1 (5 bases). The CDR3 has 14 amino acids. V was pared by 5 bases and J by 0 bases, with 9 bases between. Germline lookup yields CDR1 SGHRS and CDR2 YFSETQ. CDR3 DNA sequence: TGCGCCAGCAGGGTTGACAGTAGCAATCAGCCCCAGCATTTT. It specifies CASRVDSSNQPQHF.

V is TRBV20-1 and J is TRBJ2-2; 7 positions agree with TRBD1. The CDR3 is 16 amino acids. The ends lost 6 bases at V and 9 bases at J; junction bases unmatched: 19. In germline, CDR1 is DFQATT, CDR2 SNEGSKA (reference sequence). The CDR3 DNA follows: TGCAGTGCCCGCCCCTGGACAGGAGCCAAATCCTGGGAGCTGTTTTTT. It codes for CSARPWTGAKSWELFF.

The chain uses TRBV6-6 and TRBJ1-1; 9 nucleotides agree with TRBD1. V shed 2 bases, J shed 1 base, and the junction held 11 bases outside the gene matches. CDR1 is MNHNY, CDR2 SVGAGI, per germline (reference sequence). CDR3 size: 18 residues. CDR3 sequence reads: CASSYTRTGDYRNTEAFF. The CDR3 DNA sequence: TGTGCCAGCAGTTACACGAGGACAGGGGATTATCGGAACACTGAAGCTTTCTTT.

V and J are TRBV12-3 or TRBV12-4 and TRBJ1-5, with no clear D. V was cut by 7 bases and J by 4 bases, with 17 bases left in between. This CDR3 region has 15 residues. The CDR3 DNA sequence: TGTGCCAGCATGAGTGGCGGTCGGCTAAATCAGCCCCAGCATTTT. Protein sequence: CASMSGGRLNQPQHF.

This clonotype is medium-sized (0.01 to 0.1%) within its sample. This chain joins TRBV12-3 or TRBV12-4 and TRBJ2-5; a weak D match, TRBD2 (5 bases). CDR3 length: 13 residues. The V end lost 8 bases, the J end lost 3 bases, and 13 bases lay between the germline ends. The CDR3 DNA reads TGTGCCAGCGGGAGTCTTATTAAAGAGACCCAGTACTTC. Protein sequence: CASGSLIKETQYF.

In its sample, this clonotype was seen a few times. The chain employs TRBV5-6 and TRBJ2-7; D might be TRBD1 or TRBD2, each matching 5 bases. CDR3 length equals 14 residues. Germline CDR1 SGHDT, CDR2 YYEEEE. V was trimmed by 1 base and J by 6 bases, leaving 14 bases between them. The CDR3 protein is CASSLRGQGFEQYF. DNA of the CDR3: TGTGCCAGCAGCTTGCGGGGCCAGGGATTCGAGCAGTACTTC.

J is TRBJ2-1 and V is TRBV3-1, with unresolved D. The CDR3 is 17 amino acids. V lost 1 base and J 0 bases, leaving 13 bases between the germline ends. Per the germline V gene, CDR1 is LGHDT and CDR2 is YNNKEL (reference sequence). Written as DNA, the CDR3 is TGTGCCAGCAGCCAAGGATCTGGCGGTTACTCCTACAATGAGCAGTTCTTC. Translating gives CASSQGSGGYSYNEQFF.

The chain is built from TRBV7-8 and TRBJ1-5; D gene unclear. The germline V gene encodes CDR1 SGHVS and CDR2 FQNEAQ. The CDR3 is made up of 15 amino acids. Trimming shortened V by 0 bases and J by 3 bases, and 9 bases separated the two germline ends. The CDR3 loop reads CASSLASDPNQPQHF. In DNA form, the CDR3 reads TGTGCCAGCAGCTTAGCATCTGATCCCAATCAGCCCCAGCATTTT.

This chain joins TRBV28 and TRBJ1-1; no firm D call. CDR1 is MDHEN, CDR2 SYDVKM, per germline. The CDR3 length is 11 residues. V was shortened by 7 bases and J by 6 bases, with 9 bases between the two germline ends. The CDR3 DNA sequence: TGTGCCAGCACCACCCCGGCTGAAGCTTTCTTT. This translates into CASTTPAEAFF.

V gene TRBV18 combines with J gene TRBJ2-7; D not resolved. Trimming stripped 2 bases from V and 6 bases from J, with 14 bases between. CDR3 length equals 14 residues. Germline-derived CDR1 and CDR2 are KGHSH and LQKENI. The CDR3 DNA reads TGTGCCAGCTCACCAGGGCTAGATGTCAGCGAGCAGTACTTC. It yields the protein CASSPGLDVSEQYF. The full variable domain, completed using reference TRBV18 and TRBJ2-7, is NAGVMQNPRHLVRRRGQEARLRCSPMKGHSHVYWYRQLPEEGLKFMVYLQKENIIDESGMPKERFSAEFPKEGPSILRIQQVVRGDSAAYFCASSPGLDVSEQYFGPGTRLTVT.

The J gene is TRBJ2-7, the V gene TRBV20-1; D is uncertain. Germline values: CDR1 DFQATT, CDR2 SNEGSKA (reference sequence). The CDR3 has 14 residues. The germline V and J ends were trimmed by 3 bases and 0 bases, with 12 bases remaining between them. DNA for the CDR3: TGCAGTGCTAGTAGGTCCGCCGACTCCTACGAGCAGTACTTC. Translation gives CSASRSADSYEQYF.

The sample holds a few counts of this clonotype. This sequence joins TRBV27 and TRBJ1-1; no firm D call. The CDR3 totals 14 residues. The ends were cut back, 3 bases at V and 4 bases at J, with 12 bases in the middle. Per germline, CDR1 MNHEY and CDR2 SMNVEV (reference sequence). CDR3 region: CASSFQGIGTEAFF. The CDR3 region has the DNA TGTGCCAGCAGTTTCCAAGGAATTGGCACTGAAGCTTTCTTT.

This clonotype has at least ten counts. The chain has TRBV7-6 and TRBJ1-1; D gene unclear. The CDR3 has 13 residues. CDR1 is SGHVS, CDR2 FNYEAQ, per germline. Trimming pared 3 bases from V and 2 bases from J, leaving 7 bases between. The CDR3 bases are TGTGCCAGCAGCTTGGGTGCTAACACTGAAGCTTTCTTT. Translation gives CASSLGANTEAFF.

This clonotype was detected only a few times. The chain combines TRBV6-2 or TRBV6-3 with TRBJ2-3; no reliable D call. V lost 7 bases and J lost 3, with 11 bases in between. The germline CDR1 and CDR2 sequences are MNHEY and SVGEGT. CDR3 size: 13 residues. The CDR3 DNA is TGTGCCAGCATGTCACTCTCGACAGATACGCAGTATTTT. Translated: CASMSLSTDTQYF.

Turning to this clonotype: Being one base from a much bigger clone, this may be a read error. The chain recombines TRBV21-1 with TRBJ2-3; the table calls TRBD1, which could not be checked here. TRBV21-1 is a known pseudogene. The CDR3 loop spans 17 amino acids. The CDR3 bases are TGTGCCAGCAGCAAAGGGTCCCCTATCGGCAGCACAGATACGCAGTATTTT. Its translation: CASSKGSPIGSTDTQYF.

The chain couples TRBV28 to TRBJ2-7; no clear D gene. The length of the CDR3 is 12 residues. The V end lost 2 bases, the J end lost 2 bases, and 4 bases lay between the germline ends. Germline-derived CDR1 and CDR2 are MDHEN and SYDVKM. The CDR3 sequence: CASSLPPYEQYF. The CDR3 DNA is TGTGCCAGCAGTTTACCCCCCTACGAGCAGTACTTC.

This clonotype was observed a few times. This chain joins TRBV7-2 and TRBJ1-4; D perhaps matches TRBD1 (5 bases). Trimming left V 4 bases short and J 7 bases short, with 16 bases between. The CDR3 extends over 15 amino acids. Germline V gives CDR1 SGHTA, CDR2 FQGNSA. Here the CDR3 reads CASSSRRAECEKLFF. CDR3 DNA: TGTGCCAGCAGCTCTCGCAGGGCTGAGTGTGAAAAACTGTTTTTT.

This clonotype has only a few counts. The chain couples TRBV11-1 to TRBJ2-3; TRBD2 might be the D (5 bases). Trimming cost V 1 base and J 2 bases, with 16 bases left between them. The CDR3 runs to 17 residues. Germline V gene data show CDR1 as SGHAT and CDR2 as FQDESV (reference sequence). CDR3 in DNA: TGTGCCAGCAGCTTAGGGTCAGGAGGATTAGTCACAGATACGCAGTATTTT. Translating gives CASSLGSGGLVTDTQYF.

In its sample, this clonotype was seen a few times. The chain couples TRBV27 to TRBJ1-6, with 7 bases that match TRBD1. CDR3 length: 15 amino acids. Trimming cost V 2 bases and J 10 bases; bases outside gene matches: 8. The germline V gene has CDR1 MNHEY and CDR2 SMNVEV (reference sequence). This CDR3 reads CASSLKRTGSSPLHF. Here the CDR3 DNA reads TGTGCCAGCAGTTTAAAAAGGACAGGATCCTCACCCCTCCACTTT.

This clonotype has a count of ten or more. The J gene is TRBJ2-3, the V gene TRBV6-5, with a tentative D call TRBD1 (7 bases). Germline CDR1 is MNHEY and CDR2 is SVGAGI. The CDR3 extends over 14 amino acids. The V end was cut by 6 bases, the J end by 4 bases, with 14 bases between. This chain's CDR3 is CASSRQGGPDTQYF. The CDR3 DNA sequence: TGTGCCAGCAGCAGACAGGGAGGCCCAGATACGCAGTATTTT.

The table lists this clonotype with many counts. The chain uses TRBV3-1 and TRBJ1-2; tentative D call: TRBD1 (6 bases). V was pared by 1 base and J by 8 bases, with 11 bases between. Germline assignment: CDR1 LGHDT and CDR2 YNNKEL (reference sequence). This CDR3 comprises 13 residues. The CDR3 protein is CASSQGTAGGYTF. For the CDR3, the DNA is TGTGCCAGCAGCCAAGGGACAGCTGGGGGCTACACCTTC.

This clonotype turned up a few times. This sequence joins TRBV20-1 and TRBJ1-2, with 7 bases aligning to TRBD1. CDR1 and CDR2 (germline): DFQATT, SNEGSKA (reference sequence). The CDR3 sequence is 17 residues long. V shed 4 bases, J shed 1 base, and the junction held 15 bases outside the gene matches. CDR3 amino acids: CSANPYRGRQRNYGYTF. CDR3 coding DNA: TGCAGTGCTAACCCATACAGGGGACGACAACGTAACTATGGCTACACCTTC.